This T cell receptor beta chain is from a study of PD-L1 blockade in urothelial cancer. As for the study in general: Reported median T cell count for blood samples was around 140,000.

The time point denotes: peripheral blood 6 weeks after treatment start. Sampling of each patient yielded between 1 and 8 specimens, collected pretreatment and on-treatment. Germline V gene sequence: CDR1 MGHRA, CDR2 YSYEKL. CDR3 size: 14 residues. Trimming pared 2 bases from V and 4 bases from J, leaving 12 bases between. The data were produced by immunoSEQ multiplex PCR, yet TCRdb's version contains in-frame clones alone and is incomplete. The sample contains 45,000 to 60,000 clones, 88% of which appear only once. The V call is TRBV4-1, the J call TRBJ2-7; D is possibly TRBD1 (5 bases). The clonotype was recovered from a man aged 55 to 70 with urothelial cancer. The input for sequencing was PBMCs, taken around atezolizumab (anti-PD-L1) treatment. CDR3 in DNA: TGCGCCAGCAGCCAAAACTTCCAGGGTTACGAGCAGTACTTC. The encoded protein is CASSQNFQGYEQYF.